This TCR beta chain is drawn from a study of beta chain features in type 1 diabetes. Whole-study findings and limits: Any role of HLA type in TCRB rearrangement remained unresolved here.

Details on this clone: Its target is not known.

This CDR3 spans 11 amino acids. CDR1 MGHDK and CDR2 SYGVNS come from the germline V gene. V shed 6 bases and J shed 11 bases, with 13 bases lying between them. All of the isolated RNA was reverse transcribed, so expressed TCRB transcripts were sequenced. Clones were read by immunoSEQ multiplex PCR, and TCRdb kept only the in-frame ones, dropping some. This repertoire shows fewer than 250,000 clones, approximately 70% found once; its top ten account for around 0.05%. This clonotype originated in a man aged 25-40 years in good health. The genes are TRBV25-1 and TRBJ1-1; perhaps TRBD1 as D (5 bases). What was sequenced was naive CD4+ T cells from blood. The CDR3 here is CASSSGTDAFF. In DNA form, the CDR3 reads TGTGCCAGCAGCTCAGGGACGGACGCTTTCTTT.